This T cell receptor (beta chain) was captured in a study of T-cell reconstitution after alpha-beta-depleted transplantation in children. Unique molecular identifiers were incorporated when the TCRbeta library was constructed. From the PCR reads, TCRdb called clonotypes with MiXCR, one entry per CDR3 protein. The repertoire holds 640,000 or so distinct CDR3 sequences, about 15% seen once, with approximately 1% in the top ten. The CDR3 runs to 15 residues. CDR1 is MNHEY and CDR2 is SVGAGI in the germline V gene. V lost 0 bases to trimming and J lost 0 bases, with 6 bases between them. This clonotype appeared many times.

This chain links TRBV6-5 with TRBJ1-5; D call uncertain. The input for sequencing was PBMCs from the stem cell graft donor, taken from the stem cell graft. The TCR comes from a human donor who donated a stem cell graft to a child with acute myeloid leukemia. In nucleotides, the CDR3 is TGTGCCAGCAGTTACTCTTGGAATAGCAATCAGCCCCAGCATTTT. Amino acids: CASSYSWNSNQPQHF.